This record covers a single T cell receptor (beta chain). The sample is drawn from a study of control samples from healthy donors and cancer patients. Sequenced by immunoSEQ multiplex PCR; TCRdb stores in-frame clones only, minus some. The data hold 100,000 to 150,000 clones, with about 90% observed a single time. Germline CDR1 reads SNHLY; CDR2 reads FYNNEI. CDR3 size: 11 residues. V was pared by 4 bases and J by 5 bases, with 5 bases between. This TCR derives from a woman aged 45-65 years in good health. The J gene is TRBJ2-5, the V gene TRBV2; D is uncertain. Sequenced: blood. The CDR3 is CASSGEETQYF. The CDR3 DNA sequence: TGTGCCAGCAGTGGCGAGGAGACCCAGTACTTC.